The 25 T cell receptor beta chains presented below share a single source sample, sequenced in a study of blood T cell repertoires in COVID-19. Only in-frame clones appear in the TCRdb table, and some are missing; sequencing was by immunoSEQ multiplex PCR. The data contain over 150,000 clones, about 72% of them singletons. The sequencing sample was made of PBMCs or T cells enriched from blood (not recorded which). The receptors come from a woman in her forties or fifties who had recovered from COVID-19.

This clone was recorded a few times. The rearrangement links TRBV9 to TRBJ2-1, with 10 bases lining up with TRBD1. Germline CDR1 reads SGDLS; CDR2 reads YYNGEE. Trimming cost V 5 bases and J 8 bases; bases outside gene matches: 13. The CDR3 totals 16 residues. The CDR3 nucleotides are TGTGCCAGCAGTGAGGGGGGACAGGGGTACCAATATGAGCAGTTCTTC. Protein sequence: CASSEGGQGYQYEQFF.

CDR3 bases: TGCAGCGTTGAAGGCACTACCTACGAGCAGTACTTC. Its protein is CSVEGTTYEQYF. The rearrangement uses TRBV29-1 and TRBJ2-7, with D unclear. This CDR3 has 12 residues. CDR1 is SQVTM and CDR2 is ANQGSEA in the germline V gene. The germline V and J ends were trimmed by 1 base and 2 bases, with 6 bases remaining between them.

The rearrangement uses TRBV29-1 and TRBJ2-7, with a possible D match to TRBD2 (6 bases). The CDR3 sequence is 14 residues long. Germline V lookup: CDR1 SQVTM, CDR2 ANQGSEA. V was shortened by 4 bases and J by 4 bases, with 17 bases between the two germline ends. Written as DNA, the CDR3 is TGCAGCGTTGTGGATGGGGGAGGAATATACGAGCAGTACTTC. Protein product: CSVVDGGGIYEQYF.

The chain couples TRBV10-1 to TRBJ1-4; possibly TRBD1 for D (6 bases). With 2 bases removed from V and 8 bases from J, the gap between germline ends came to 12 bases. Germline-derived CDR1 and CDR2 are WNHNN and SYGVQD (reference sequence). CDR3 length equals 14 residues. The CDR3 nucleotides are TGCGCCAGCAGTGAGGACAGGACGAAGGAAAAACTGTTTTTT. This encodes CASSEDRTKEKLFF.

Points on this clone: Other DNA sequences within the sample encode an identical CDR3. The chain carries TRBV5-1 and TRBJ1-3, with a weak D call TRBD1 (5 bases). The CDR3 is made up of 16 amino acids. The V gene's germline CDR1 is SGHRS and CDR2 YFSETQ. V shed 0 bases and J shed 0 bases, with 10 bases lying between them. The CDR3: CASSLEGQGSGNTIYF. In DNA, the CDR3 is TGCGCCAGCAGCTTGGAGGGGCAGGGCTCTGGAAACACCATATATTTT. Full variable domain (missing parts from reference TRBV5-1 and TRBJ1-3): KAGVTQTPRYLIKTRGQQVTLSCSPISGHRSVSWYQQTPGQGLQFLFEYFSETQRNKGNFPGRFSGRQFSNSRSEMNVSTLELGDSALYLCASSLEGQGSGNTIYFGEGSWLTVV.

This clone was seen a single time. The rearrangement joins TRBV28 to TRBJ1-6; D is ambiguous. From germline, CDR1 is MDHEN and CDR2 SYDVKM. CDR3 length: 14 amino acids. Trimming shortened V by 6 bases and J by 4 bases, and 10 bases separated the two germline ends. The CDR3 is CASRVAEYNSPLHF. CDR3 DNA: TGTGCCAGCAGGGTAGCCGAATATAATTCACCCCTCCACTTT.

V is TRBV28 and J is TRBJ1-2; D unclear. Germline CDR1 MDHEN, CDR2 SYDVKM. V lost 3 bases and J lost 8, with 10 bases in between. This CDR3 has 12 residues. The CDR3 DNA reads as TGTGCCAGCAGTTTCTGGGCGACGGGCTACACCTTC. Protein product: CASSFWATGYTF.

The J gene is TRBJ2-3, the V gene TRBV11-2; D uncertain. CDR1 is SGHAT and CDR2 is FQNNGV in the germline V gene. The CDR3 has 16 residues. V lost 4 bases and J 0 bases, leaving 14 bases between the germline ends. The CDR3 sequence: CASSSARSMSTDTQYF. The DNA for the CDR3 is TGTGCCAGCAGCTCTGCCAGGTCTATGAGCACAGATACGCAGTATTTT. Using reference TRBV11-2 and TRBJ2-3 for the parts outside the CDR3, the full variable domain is EAGVAQSPRYKIIEKRQSVAFWCNPISGHATLYWYQQILGQGPKLLIQFQNNGVVDDSQLPKDRFSAERLKGVDSTLKIQPAKLEDSAVYLCASSSARSMSTDTQYFGPGTRLTVL.

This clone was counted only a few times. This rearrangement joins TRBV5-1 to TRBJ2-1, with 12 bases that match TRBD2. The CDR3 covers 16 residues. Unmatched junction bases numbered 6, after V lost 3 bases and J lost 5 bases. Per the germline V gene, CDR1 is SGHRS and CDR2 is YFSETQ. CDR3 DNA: TGCGCCAGCAGCTCCCTACTAGCGGGAGGCCACAATGAGCAGTTCTTC. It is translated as CASSSLLAGGHNEQFF.

CDR3 coding DNA: TGTGCCAGCAGCGGGACAAGTTTTAACTATGGCTACACCTTC. This codes for CASSGTSFNYGYTF. V gene TRBV28 combines with J gene TRBJ1-2; the D gene is possibly TRBD1 (6 bases). Trimming took off 6 bases at V and 1 base at J, with 12 bases between the two ends. The germline V gene has CDR1 MDHEN and CDR2 SYDVKM. CDR3 length: 14 amino acids.

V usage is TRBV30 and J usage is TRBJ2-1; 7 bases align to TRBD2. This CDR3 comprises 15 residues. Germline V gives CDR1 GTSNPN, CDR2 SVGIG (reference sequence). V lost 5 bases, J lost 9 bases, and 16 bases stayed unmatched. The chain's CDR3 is CAWVQLRGSVGEQFF. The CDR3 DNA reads TGTGCCTGGGTACAGCTTCGCGGGAGTGTTGGTGAGCAGTTCTTC.

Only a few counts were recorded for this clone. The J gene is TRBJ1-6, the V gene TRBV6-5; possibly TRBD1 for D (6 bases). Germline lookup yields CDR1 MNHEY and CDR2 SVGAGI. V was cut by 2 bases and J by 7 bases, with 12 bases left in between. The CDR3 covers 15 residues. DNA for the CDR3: TGTGCCAGCAGTTACGCGAAGGGGGAGAATTCACCCCTCCACTTT. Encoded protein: CASSYAKGENSPLHF.

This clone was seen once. This chain's CDR3 is CASSELKQPQHF. The CDR3 DNA reads TGTGCCAGCAGTGAATTAAAACAGCCCCAGCATTTT. The chain couples TRBV6-1 to TRBJ1-5; D uncertain. Trimming cost V 2 bases and J 7 bases, with 6 bases left between them. This CDR3 region has 12 residues. CDR1 and CDR2 (germline): MNHNS, SASEGT.

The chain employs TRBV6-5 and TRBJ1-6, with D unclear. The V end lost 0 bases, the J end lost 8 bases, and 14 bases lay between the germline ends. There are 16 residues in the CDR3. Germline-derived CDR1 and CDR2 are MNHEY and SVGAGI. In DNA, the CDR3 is TGTGCCAGCAGTTACTCGAACCGGGCGGGTTATTCACCCCTCCACTTT. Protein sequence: CASSYSNRAGYSPLHF.

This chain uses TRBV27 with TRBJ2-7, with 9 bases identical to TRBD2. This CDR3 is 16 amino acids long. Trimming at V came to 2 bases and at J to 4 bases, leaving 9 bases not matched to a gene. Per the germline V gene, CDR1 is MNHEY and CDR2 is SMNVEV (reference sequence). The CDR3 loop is CASSLEGSGRPYEQYF. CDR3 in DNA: TGTGCCAGCAGTTTAGAAGGTAGCGGGAGACCTTACGAGCAGTACTTC.

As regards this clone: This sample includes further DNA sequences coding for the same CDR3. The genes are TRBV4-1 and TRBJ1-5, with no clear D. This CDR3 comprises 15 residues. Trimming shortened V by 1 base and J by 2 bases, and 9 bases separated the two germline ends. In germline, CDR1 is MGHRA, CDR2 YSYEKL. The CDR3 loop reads CASSQVGQGNQPQHF. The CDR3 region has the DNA TGCGCCAGCAGCCAAGTTGGCCAGGGCAATCAGCCCCAGCATTTT.

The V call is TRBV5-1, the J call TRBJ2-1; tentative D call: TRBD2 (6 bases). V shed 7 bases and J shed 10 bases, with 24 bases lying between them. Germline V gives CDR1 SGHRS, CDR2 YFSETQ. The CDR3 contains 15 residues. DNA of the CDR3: TGCGCCAGCCGACCGCGGGAAACCCAAGGTGAGGAGCAGTTCTTC. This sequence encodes CASRPRETQGEEQFF. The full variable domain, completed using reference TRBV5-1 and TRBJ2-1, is KAGVTQTPRYLIKTRGQQVTLSCSPISGHRSVSWYQQTPGQGLQFLFEYFSETQRNKGNFPGRFSGRQFSNSRSEMNVSTLELGDSALYLCASRPRETQGEEQFFGPGTRLTVL.

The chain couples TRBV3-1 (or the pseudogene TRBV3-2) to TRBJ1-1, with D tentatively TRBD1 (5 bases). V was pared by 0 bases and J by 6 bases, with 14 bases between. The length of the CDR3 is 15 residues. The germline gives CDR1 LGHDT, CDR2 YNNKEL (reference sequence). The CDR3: CASSQDSGGGSEAFF. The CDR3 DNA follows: TGTGCCAGCAGCCAAGACTCCGGGGGGGGGTCTGAAGCTTTCTTT.

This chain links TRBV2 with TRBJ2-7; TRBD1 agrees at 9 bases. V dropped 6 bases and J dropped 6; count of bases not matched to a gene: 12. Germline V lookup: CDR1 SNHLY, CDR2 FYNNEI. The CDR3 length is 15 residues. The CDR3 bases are TGTGCCAGCAGCCCTAGGTCTGGGACAGGGACCGAGCAGTACTTC. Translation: CASSPRSGTGTEQYF.

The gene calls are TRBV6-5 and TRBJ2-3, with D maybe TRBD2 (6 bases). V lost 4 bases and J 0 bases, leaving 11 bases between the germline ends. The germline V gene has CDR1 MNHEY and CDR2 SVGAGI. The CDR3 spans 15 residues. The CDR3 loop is CASSSGLSSTDTQYF. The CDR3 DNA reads TGTGCCAGCAGTTCGGGACTCTCAAGCACAGATACGCAGTATTTT.

This CDR3 is CASSQYRVSEAFF. The CDR3 nucleotides read TGCGCCAGCAGCCAATACAGGGTGAGTGAAGCTTTCTTT. V gene TRBV4-3 combines with J gene TRBJ1-1, with D perhaps matching TRBD1 (6 bases). V gave up 2 bases and J gave up 7 bases, with 11 bases separating them. The germline V gene encodes CDR1 LGHNA and CDR2 YSLEER. This CDR3 has 13 amino acids.

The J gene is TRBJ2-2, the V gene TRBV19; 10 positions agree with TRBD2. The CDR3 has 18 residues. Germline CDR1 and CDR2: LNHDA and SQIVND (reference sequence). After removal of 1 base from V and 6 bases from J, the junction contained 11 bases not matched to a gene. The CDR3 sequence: CASSIVAPSGSLPGELFF. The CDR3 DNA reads TGTGCCAGTAGTATAGTTGCCCCTAGCGGGAGCCTACCCGGGGAGCTGTTTTTT.

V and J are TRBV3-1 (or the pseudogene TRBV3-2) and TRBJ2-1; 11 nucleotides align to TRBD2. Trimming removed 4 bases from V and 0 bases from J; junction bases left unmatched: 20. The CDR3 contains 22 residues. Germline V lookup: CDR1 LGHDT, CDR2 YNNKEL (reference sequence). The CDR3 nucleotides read TGTGCCAGCAGCCCGGGTCTGGTGCTCCTAGCGGGAGGTCAGAGCTCCTACAATGAGCAGTTCTTC. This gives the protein CASSPGLVLLAGGQSSYNEQFF.

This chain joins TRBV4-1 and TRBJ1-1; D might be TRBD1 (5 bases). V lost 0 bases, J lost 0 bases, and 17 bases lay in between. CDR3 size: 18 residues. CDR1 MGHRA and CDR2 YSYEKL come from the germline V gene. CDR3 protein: CASSQDKRQGGMNTEAFF. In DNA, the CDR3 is TGCGCCAGCAGCCAAGATAAGCGGCAGGGCGGGATGAACACTGAAGCTTTCTTT.

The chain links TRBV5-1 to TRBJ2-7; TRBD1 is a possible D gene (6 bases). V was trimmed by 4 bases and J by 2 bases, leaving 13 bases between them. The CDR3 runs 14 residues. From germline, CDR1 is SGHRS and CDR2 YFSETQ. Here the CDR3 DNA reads TGCGCCAGCAGCCGTACACAGGGTACCTACGAGCAGTACTTC. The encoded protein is CASSRTQGTYEQYF.